This T cell receptor (beta chain) was profiled in a study of blood T cells in healthy people across ages. Study-wide results and limits: Higher diversity and more naive CD4+ cells were features of long-lived donors, compared to aged donors. Donor CMV status was unknown, possibly confounding expanded clonotype changes. The recorded TCR beta diversity per million T cells decreased in a roughly linear manner with age.

The donors, all healthy, were Caucasians living in Russia, aged roughly 6 to 100. PCR was performed a second time for roughly 6 to 12 cycles using a sample-barcoded 5' primer and a J-beta primer mix. Via MiXCR, TCRdb re-called the 5' RACE reads, giving one row per CDR3 protein. This table holds roughly 2 million distinct CDR3 sequences, around 48% found once. In the case of this clonotype: What it binds is unknown.

Trimming left V 5 bases short and J 7 bases short, with 8 bases between. This CDR3 has 11 residues. CDR1 is SGHTA, CDR2 FQGNSA, per germline. The receptor was isolated from a woman aged 40-49 years in good health. The V gene is TRBV7-2, the J gene TRBJ2-5; unclear D gene. The sample was blood. The CDR3 sequence: CASSNSRTQYF. For the CDR3, the DNA is TGTGCCAGCAGCAACTCTAGGACCCAGTACTTC. The variable domain in full, completed from reference TRBV7-2 and TRBJ2-5, reads GAGVSQSPSNKVTEKGKDVELRCDPISGHTALYWYRQSLGQGLEFLIYFQGNSAPDKSGLPSDRFSAERTGGSVSTLTIQRTQQEDSAVYLCASSNSRTQYFGPGTRLLVL.